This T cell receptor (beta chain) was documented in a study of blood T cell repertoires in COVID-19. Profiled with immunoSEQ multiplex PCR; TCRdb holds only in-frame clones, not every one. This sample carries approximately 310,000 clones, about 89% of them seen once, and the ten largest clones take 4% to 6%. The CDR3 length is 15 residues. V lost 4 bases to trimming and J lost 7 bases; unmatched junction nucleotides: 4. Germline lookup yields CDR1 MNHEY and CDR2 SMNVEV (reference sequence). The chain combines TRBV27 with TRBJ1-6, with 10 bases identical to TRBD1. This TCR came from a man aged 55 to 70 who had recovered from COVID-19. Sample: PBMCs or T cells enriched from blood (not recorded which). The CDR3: CASSYAGQGNSPLHF. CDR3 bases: TGTGCCAGCAGTTATGCGGGACAGGGGAATTCACCCCTCCACTTT.